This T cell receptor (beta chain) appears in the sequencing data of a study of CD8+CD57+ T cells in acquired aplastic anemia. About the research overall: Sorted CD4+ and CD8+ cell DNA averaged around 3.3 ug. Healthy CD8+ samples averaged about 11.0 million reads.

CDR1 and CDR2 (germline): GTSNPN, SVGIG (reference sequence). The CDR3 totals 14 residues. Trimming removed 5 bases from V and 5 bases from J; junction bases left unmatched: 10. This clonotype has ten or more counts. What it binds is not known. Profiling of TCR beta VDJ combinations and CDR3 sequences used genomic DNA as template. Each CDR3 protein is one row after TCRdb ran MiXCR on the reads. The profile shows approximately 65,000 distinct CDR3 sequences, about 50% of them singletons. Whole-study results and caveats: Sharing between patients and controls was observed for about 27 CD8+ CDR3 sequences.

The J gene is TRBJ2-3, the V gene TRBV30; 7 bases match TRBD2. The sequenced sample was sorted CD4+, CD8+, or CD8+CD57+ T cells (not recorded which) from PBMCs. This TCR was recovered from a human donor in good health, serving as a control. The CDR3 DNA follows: TGTGCCTGGGGAGGGACGGGGAGGGGAGATACGCAGTATTTT. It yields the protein CAWGGTGRGDTQYF.